The 29 T cell receptor beta chains below all came from one sample that was sequenced in a study of T-cell memory formation after mild COVID-19 (dated by TCRdb to the early 2020s). The method behind the library was 5' RACE. Instrument on record: Illumina NovaSeq 6000. Using fastp at Q25 and MiXCR, TCRdb reprocessed the public reads and kept productive beta chains. Each entry is one CDR3 protein sequence, shown with its most common DNA and genes. The sample has over 400,000 distinct CDR3 sequences on record, about 22% of them singletons. Around 13% of the sample rests with the top ten. Sequencing was carried out using PBMCs or a T cell subset sorted from them (not recorded which). The receptors here all came from an adult woman who had mild COVID-19 (a few samples of this study predate the infection). The sample titles of this study are shuffled in the database, so cell type and time point are left out; the donor was told from shared clones.

The chain joins TRBV30 to TRBJ2-1, with TRBD2 identical over 7 bases. The CDR3 is 14 amino acids. V gave up 8 bases and J gave up 7 bases; unmatched junction bases: 14. Germline values: CDR1 GTSNPN, CDR2 SVGIG (reference sequence). CDR3 DNA: TGTGCCGGGACCGTTGGCGGGAGCGAGAATGAGCAGTTCTTC. Its protein product is CAGTVGGSENEQFF. The full variable domain, its missing parts supplied by reference TRBV30 and TRBJ2-1, is SQTIHQWPATLVQPVGSPLSLECTVEGTSNPNLYWYRQAAGRGLQLLFYSVGIGQISSEVPQNLSASRPQDRQFILSSKKLLLSDSGFYLCAGTVGGSENEQFFGPGTRLTVL.

The chain uses TRBV18 and TRBJ2-7, with D maybe TRBD1 (6 bases). Germline CDR1 and CDR2: KGHSH and LQKENI. Trimming pared 4 bases from V and 4 bases from J, leaving 20 bases between. This CDR3 contains 16 residues. DNA for the CDR3: TGTGCCAGCTCACACCTGACAGGCCCACTAAGTTACGAGCAGTACTTC. This encodes CASSHLTGPLSYEQYF.

The rearrangement joins TRBV7-9 to TRBJ1-1; 11 nucleotides match TRBD1. Trimming at V came to 4 bases and at J to 4 bases, leaving 11 bases not matched to a gene. Germline values: CDR1 SEHNR, CDR2 FQNEAQ (reference sequence). The CDR3 has 17 amino acids. As DNA, the CDR3 is TGTGCCAGCAGCTCGCGGACAGGGGGCGCCGATGGCACTGAAGCTTTCTTT. Protein product: CASSSRTGGADGTEAFF.

The rearrangement joins TRBV16 to TRBJ2-1; no reliable D call. Trimming left V 2 bases short and J 7 bases short, with 9 bases between. From germline, CDR1 is KGHSY and CDR2 FQNENV. CDR3 length: 13 amino acids. The DNA of the CDR3 is TGTGCCAGCAGCCAAGTCCGGTCGAATGAGCAGTTCTTC. Protein product: CASSQVRSNEQFF.

The table lists this clonotype with a few counts. V usage is TRBV5-4 and J usage is TRBJ2-7, with D tentatively TRBD1 (7 bases). V was trimmed by 4 bases and J by 3 bases, leaving 11 bases between them. The germline V gene encodes CDR1 SGHNT and CDR2 YYREEE (reference sequence). This CDR3 is 13 amino acids long. The CDR3 region is CASSAGQHYEQYF. CDR3 in DNA: TGTGCCAGCAGCGCGGGACAGCACTACGAGCAGTACTTC.

Only a few counts were recorded for this clonotype. The rearrangement links TRBV25-1 to TRBJ2-3, with D maybe TRBD2 (5 bases). Per germline, CDR1 MGHDK and CDR2 SYGVNS. There are 13 residues in the CDR3. V was cut by 7 bases and J by 0 bases, with 8 bases left in between. In DNA, the CDR3 is TGTGCCAGCAAACTAGTGAGCACAGATACGCAGTATTTT. Residues: CASKLVSTDTQYF. The variable domain in full, completed from reference TRBV25-1 and TRBJ2-3, reads EADIYQTPRYLVIGTGKKITLECSQTMGHDKMYWYQQDPGMELHLIHYSYGVNSTEKGDLSSESTVSRIRTEHFPLTLESARPSHTSQYLCASKLVSTDTQYFGPGTRLTVL.

The CDR3 reads CASSFWTKGPNEQFF. CDR3 nucleotides: TGTGCCAGCAGTTTTTGGACAAAGGGTCCTAATGAGCAGTTCTTC. The chain combines TRBV12-3 or TRBV12-4 with TRBJ2-1; TRBD1 might be the D (5 bases). The CDR3 has 15 amino acids. V lost 3 bases to trimming and J lost 7 bases, with 16 bases between them.

The chain joins TRBV5-6 to TRBJ2-7; 8 positions agree with TRBD2. The trim removed 0 bases at V and 4 bases at J, leaving 9 bases unmatched. Germline-derived CDR1 and CDR2 are SGHDT and YYEEEE. The CDR3 has 16 amino acids. The CDR3 nucleotides are TGTGCCAGCAGCTTGGTTAGCGGGGAAATTGGGTACGAGCAGTACTTC. Translating gives CASSLVSGEIGYEQYF.

J is TRBJ2-1 and V is TRBV12-3 or TRBV12-4, with a weak D call TRBD2 (5 bases). The V end was cut by 6 bases, the J end by 10 bases, with 10 bases between. The CDR3 runs to 11 residues. CDR3 loop: CASSPGGEQFF. As DNA, the CDR3 is TGTGCCAGCAGCCCAGGAGGCGAGCAGTTCTTC.

The V call is TRBV7-9, the J call TRBJ1-1, with D unresolved. This CDR3 has 15 residues. V lost 5 bases and J 11 bases, leaving 24 bases between the germline ends. Germline values: CDR1 SEHNR, CDR2 FQNEAQ (reference sequence). The CDR3 bases are TGTGCCAGCAGCCGCAGCCTGGCAGAATCGGATCGTGCTTTCTTT. Translation gives CASSRSLAESDRAFF.

This clonotype was counted only a few times. The CDR3 sequence: CASSPTGTTSDTQYF. CDR3 DNA sequence: TGTGCCAGCAGTCCAACCGGGACTACATCGGATACGCAGTATTTT. This chain connects TRBV7-8 to TRBJ2-3; 7 bases line up with TRBD2. CDR1 and CDR2 (germline): SGHVS, FQNEAQ. The CDR3 is 15 amino acids. Trimming took 6 bases from V and 6 from J; bases not matched to a gene: 12.

Ten or more counts support this clonotype. The V gene is TRBV18, the J gene TRBJ1-1, with D possibly matching TRBD1 (5 bases). The CDR3 consists of 17 residues. CDR1 and CDR2 from the germline V gene are KGHSH and LQKENI. V shed 2 bases and J shed 3 bases, with 19 bases lying between them. In nucleotides, the CDR3 is TGTGCCAGCTCACCAGGCATTGCTAGGGGAGGGTACACTGAAGCTTTCTTT. Protein sequence: CASSPGIARGGYTEAFF.

The CDR3 DNA follows: TGTGCCAGCAGATCACAGGAGGGAGGTATGGGTGAAAAACTGTTTTTT. Translation gives CASRSQEGGMGEKLFF. The chain employs TRBV28 and TRBJ1-4; D possibly corresponds to TRBD1 (5 bases). The V end was cut by 6 bases, the J end by 7 bases, with 21 bases between. The CDR3 totals 16 residues. Germline assignment: CDR1 MDHEN and CDR2 SYDVKM.

This clonotype was counted at least ten times. This chain connects TRBV5-1 to TRBJ2-7; TRBD2 might be the D (5 bases). V was clipped by 0 bases and J by 3 bases, with 7 bases between them. In germline, CDR1 is SGHRS, CDR2 YFSETQ. The CDR3 has 13 residues. The CDR3 DNA reads TGCGCCAGCAGCTTGGACCGGGACTACGAGCAGTACTTC. It specifies CASSLDRDYEQYF. The full variable domain, rest sourced from reference TRBV5-1 and TRBJ2-7, is KAGVTQTPRYLIKTRGQQVTLSCSPISGHRSVSWYQQTPGQGLQFLFEYFSETQRNKGNFPGRFSGRQFSNSRSEMNVSTLELGDSALYLCASSLDRDYEQYFGPGTRLTVT.

The J gene is TRBJ2-1, the V gene TRBV27, with D possibly being TRBD2 (5 bases). Germline assignment: CDR1 MNHEY and CDR2 SMNVEV (reference sequence). The CDR3 loop spans 13 amino acids. Between the trimmed V and J ends, which lost 8 bases and 3 bases, there was a span of 11 bases. CDR3 sequence: CASGIAHYNEQFF. CDR3 DNA sequence: TGTGCCAGCGGAATAGCGCACTACAATGAGCAGTTCTTC.

This clonotype was counted only a few times. J is TRBJ2-7 and V is TRBV25-1, with D perhaps TRBD1 (6 bases). The CDR3 runs to 14 residues. Germline CDR1 is MGHDK and CDR2 is SYGVNS. V lost 3 bases, J lost 2 bases, and 11 bases lay in between. This chain's CDR3 is CASSDLRGTYEQYF. As DNA, the CDR3 is TGTGCCAGCAGTGATCTCAGGGGCACCTACGAGCAGTACTTC.

This clonotype occurred many times. The chain is built from TRBV20-1 and TRBJ2-5; D not resolved. The germline V gene encodes CDR1 DFQATT and CDR2 SNEGSKA (reference sequence). This CDR3 region has 12 residues. V lost 6 bases and J 5 bases, leaving 13 bases between the germline ends. CDR3 sequence: CSATTRRETQYF. In DNA form, the CDR3 reads TGCAGTGCAACCACCAGAAGGGAGACCCAGTACTTC.

The chain recombines TRBV7-9 with TRBJ1-1, with 9 bases identical to TRBD1. The CDR3 has 14 amino acids. V trimming: 11 bases; J trimming: 5 bases; junction bases outside the gene matches: 12. The germline V gene has CDR1 SEHNR and CDR2 FQNEAQ (reference sequence). CDR3 in amino acids: CAGTGGQGPTEAFF. The CDR3 DNA reads as TGTGCCGGAACAGGGGGCCAGGGACCGACTGAAGCTTTCTTT.

CDR3 coding DNA: TGTGCCAGCGGGATGACTAGCGGAAAGAGCTCCTACGAGCAGTACTTC. It yields the protein CASGMTSGKSSYEQYF. The chain joins TRBV6-5 to TRBJ2-7, with 9 bases fitting TRBD2. The CDR3 has 16 amino acids. V gave up 8 bases and J gave up 0 bases; unmatched junction bases: 11. Germline V gene sequence: CDR1 MNHEY, CDR2 SVGAGI.

The rearrangement links TRBV6-5 to TRBJ2-7; no definite D call. The CDR3 extends over 13 amino acids. V lost 8 bases and J 0 bases, leaving 11 bases between the germline ends. CDR1 and CDR2 from the germline V gene are MNHEY and SVGAGI. The CDR3 DNA sequence: TGTGCCAGCCAGGCCGGTAGCTCCTACGAGCAGTACTTC. Translated: CASQAGSSYEQYF.

The CDR3 region has the DNA TGTGCCAGCATCGTAGGAGGATTCAGGGGCAATGAGCAGTTCTTC. It yields the protein CASIVGGFRGNEQFF. The chain has TRBV5-6 and TRBJ2-1; tentative D call: TRBD1 (6 bases). Trimming stripped 6 bases from V and 6 bases from J, with 19 bases between. This CDR3 has 15 amino acids. The V gene's germline CDR1 is SGHDT and CDR2 YYEEEE.

This clonotype turned up a few times. The rearrangement joins TRBV6-6 to TRBJ2-7; D assignment may be TRBD1 or TRBD2 (5 bases each). V was cut by 0 bases and J by 7 bases, with 25 bases left in between. CDR1 and CDR2 (germline): MNHNY, SVGAGI (reference sequence). This CDR3 is built from 18 residues. CDR3 in DNA: TGTGCCAGCAGTTACTCGAGACGGGACGAAGGGAATCCTGGGGAGCAGTACTTC. This codes for CASSYSRRDEGNPGEQYF.

The table lists this clonotype with a few counts. The chain couples TRBV9 to TRBJ2-6, with D possibly being TRBD1 or TRBD2 (5 bases each). Looked up from germline, CDR1 is SGDLS and CDR2 is YYNGEE. CDR3 length: 19 residues. The V gene lost 4 bases and the J gene lost 0 bases, with 20 bases spanning the gap. Here the CDR3 DNA reads TGTGCCAGCAGCCTCGGGACCTCGAAATTTAACTCTGGGGCCAACGTCCTGACTTTC. This translates into CASSLGTSKFNSGANVLTF.

This clonotype has a handful of counts. The rearrangement uses TRBV5-1 and TRBJ2-3; D is ambiguous. The V gene's germline CDR1 is SGHRS and CDR2 YFSETQ. CDR3 length: 17 amino acids. V shed 0 bases and J shed 3 bases, with 17 bases lying between them. The CDR3 DNA is TGCGCCAGCAGCTTGGGCCACGTGGGCGGTGGGACAGATACGCAGTATTTT. This encodes CASSLGHVGGGTDTQYF.

This clonotype has a handful of counts. This chain joins TRBV4-3 and TRBJ2-6; D call uncertain. V gave up 0 bases and J gave up 0 bases, with 6 bases separating them. The CDR3 has 16 amino acids. CDR1 is LGHNA and CDR2 is YSLEER in the germline V gene. The chain's CDR3 is CASSQDISSGANVLTF. The CDR3 nucleotides are TGCGCCAGCAGCCAAGATATCAGCTCTGGGGCCAACGTCCTGACTTTC.

This clonotype was detected once. At one end, the junction sequence differs from germline, possibly due to a read error. The chain is built from TRBV6-5 and TRBJ1-1; D remains unclear. The germline gives CDR1 MNHEY, CDR2 SVGAGI. The CDR3 spans 15 residues. The DNA for the CDR3 is TGTGCCAGCAGTTACTCGCGGGGAGCGAACACTGAAGCTTTATTT. Translation gives CASSYSRGANTEALF.

This clonotype was counted only a few times. This rearrangement joins TRBV10-2 to TRBJ2-7; D unclear. Germline-derived CDR1 and CDR2 are WSHSY and SAAADI. V gave up 2 bases and J gave up 5 bases, with 4 bases separating them. The CDR3 sequence is 11 residues long. CDR3 in amino acids: CASSEGDEQYF. The CDR3 bases are TGCGCCAGCAGTGAGGGGGACGAGCAGTACTTC.

This rearrangement joins TRBV9 to TRBJ2-3; 7 bases are shared with TRBD2. This CDR3 has 14 amino acids. The germline gives CDR1 SGDLS, CDR2 YYNGEE. V shed 4 bases, J shed 4 bases, and the junction held 6 bases outside the gene matches. The CDR3 loop is CASSPPTSADTQYF. The CDR3 DNA sequence: TGTGCCAGCAGCCCTCCCACTAGCGCAGATACGCAGTATTTT.

The sample holds a few counts of this clonotype. The V gene is TRBV3-1, the J gene TRBJ2-2, with 14 positions matching TRBD2. The CDR3 consists of 16 residues. With 4 bases clipped from V and 6 bases from J, the junction kept 4 bases outside the gene matches. Germline loops: CDR1 LGHDT, CDR2 YNNKEL (reference sequence). As DNA, the CDR3 is TGTGCCAGCAGCCTGAGGACTAGCGGGAGGTCCGGGGAGCTGTTTTTT. Translated, it gives CASSLRTSGRSGELFF.